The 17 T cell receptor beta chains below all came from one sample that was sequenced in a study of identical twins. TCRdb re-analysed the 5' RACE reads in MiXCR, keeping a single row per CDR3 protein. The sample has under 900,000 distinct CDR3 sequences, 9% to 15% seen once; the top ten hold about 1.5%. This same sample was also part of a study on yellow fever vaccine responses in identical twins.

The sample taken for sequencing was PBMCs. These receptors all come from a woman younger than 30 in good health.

CDR3 in DNA: TGTGCCAGCAGTAATAAGGGACTCGACAATGAGCAGTTCTTC. As protein: CASSNKGLDNEQFF. The chain is built from TRBV12-3 or TRBV12-4 and TRBJ2-1; D possibly corresponds to TRBD2 (6 bases). Trimming removed 5 bases at V and 5 bases at J, with 13 bases between. CDR3 length: 14 residues.

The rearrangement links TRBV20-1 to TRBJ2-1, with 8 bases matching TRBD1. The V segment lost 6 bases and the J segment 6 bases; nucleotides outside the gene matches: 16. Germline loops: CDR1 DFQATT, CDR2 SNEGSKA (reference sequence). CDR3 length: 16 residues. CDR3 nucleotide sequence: TGCAGTGCACGTCCCGCTGGTGACAGGGGTCGCAATGAGCAGTTCTTC. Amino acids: CSARPAGDRGRNEQFF.

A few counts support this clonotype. The CDR3 loop is CASIGDVLRGEQYF. The CDR3 coding sequence is TGTGCCAGCATAGGCGACGTATTGAGGGGCGAGCAGTACTTC. This rearrangement joins TRBV2 to TRBJ2-7; the D gene could be TRBD1 or TRBD2 (5 bases each). The CDR3 contains 14 residues. Between the trimmed V and J ends, which lost 7 bases and 6 bases, there was a span of 19 bases. Germline V gene sequence: CDR1 SNHLY, CDR2 FYNNEI.

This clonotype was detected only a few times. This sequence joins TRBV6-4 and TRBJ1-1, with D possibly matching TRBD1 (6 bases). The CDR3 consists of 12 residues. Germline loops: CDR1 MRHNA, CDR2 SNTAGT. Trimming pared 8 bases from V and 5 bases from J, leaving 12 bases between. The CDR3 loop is CASYRGATEAFF. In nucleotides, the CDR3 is TGTGCCAGCTACCGGGGGGCGACTGAAGCTTTCTTT.

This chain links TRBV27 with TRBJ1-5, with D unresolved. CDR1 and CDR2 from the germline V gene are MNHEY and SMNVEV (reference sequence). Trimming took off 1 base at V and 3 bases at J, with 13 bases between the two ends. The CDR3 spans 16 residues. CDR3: CASSLWAQPPNQPQHF. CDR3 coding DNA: TGTGCCAGCAGTTTATGGGCCCAGCCGCCCAATCAGCCCCAGCATTTT.

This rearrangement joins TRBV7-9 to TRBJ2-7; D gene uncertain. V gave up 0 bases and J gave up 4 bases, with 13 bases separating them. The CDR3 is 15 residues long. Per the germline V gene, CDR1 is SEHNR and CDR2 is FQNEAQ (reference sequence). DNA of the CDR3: TGTGCCAGCAGCTTAGCGGCCTTTGACCGATACGAGCAGTACTTC. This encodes CASSLAAFDRYEQYF.

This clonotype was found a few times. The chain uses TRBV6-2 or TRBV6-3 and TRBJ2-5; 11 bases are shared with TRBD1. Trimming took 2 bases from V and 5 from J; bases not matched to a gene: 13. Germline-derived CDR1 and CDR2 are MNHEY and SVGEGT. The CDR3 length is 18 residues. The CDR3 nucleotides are TGTGCCAGCAGTTACCCTCGGGAAGGACAGGGGGCTTTGGAGACCCAGTACTTC. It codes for CASSYPREGQGALETQYF.

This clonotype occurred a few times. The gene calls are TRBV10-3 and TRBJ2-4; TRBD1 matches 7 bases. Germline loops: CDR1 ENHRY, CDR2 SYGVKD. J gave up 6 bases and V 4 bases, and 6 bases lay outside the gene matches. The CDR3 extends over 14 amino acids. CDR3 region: CAISASQGRNIQYF. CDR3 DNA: TGTGCCATCAGTGCTTCACAGGGGAGAAACATTCAGTACTTC.

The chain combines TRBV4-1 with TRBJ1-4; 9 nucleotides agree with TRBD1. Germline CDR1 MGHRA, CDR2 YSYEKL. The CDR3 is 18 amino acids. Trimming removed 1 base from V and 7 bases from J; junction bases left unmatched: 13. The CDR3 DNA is TGCGCCAGCAGCCAAGGAATCCGTCCGGGACAGGGAGGTGAAAAACTGTTTTTT. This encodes CASSQGIRPGQGGEKLFF.

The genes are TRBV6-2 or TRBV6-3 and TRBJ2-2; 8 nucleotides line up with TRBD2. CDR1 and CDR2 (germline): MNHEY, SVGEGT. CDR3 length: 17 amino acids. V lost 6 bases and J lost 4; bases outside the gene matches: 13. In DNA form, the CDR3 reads TGTGCCAGCAGAGGACTAGCCCATGGGGCGACCACCGGGGAGCTGTTTTTT. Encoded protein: CASRGLAHGATTGELFF.

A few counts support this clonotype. This chain's CDR3 is CASSVAGAANYGYTF. The CDR3 nucleotides are TGTGCCAGCAGCGTAGCGGGGGCCGCTAACTATGGCTACACCTTC. V gene TRBV9 combines with J gene TRBJ1-2, with D tentatively TRBD1 (6 bases). CDR1 and CDR2 from the germline V gene are SGDLS and YYNGEE. Deletions cut 0 bases from V and 0 bases from J, with 9 bases between. The CDR3 is 15 amino acids. The entire variable domain, with the rest obtained from reference TRBV9 and TRBJ1-2, is as follows: DSGVTQTPKHLITATGQRVTLRCSPRSGDLSVYWYQQSLDQGLQFLIQYYNGEERAKGNILERFSAQQFPDLHSELNLSSLELGDSALYFCASSVAGAANYGYTFGSGTRLTVV.

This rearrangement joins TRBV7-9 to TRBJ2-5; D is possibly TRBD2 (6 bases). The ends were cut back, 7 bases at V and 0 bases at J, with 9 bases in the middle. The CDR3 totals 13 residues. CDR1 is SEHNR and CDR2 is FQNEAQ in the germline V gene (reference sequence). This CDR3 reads CASKGGYQETQYF. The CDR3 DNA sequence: TGTGCCAGCAAAGGAGGGTACCAAGAGACCCAGTACTTC.

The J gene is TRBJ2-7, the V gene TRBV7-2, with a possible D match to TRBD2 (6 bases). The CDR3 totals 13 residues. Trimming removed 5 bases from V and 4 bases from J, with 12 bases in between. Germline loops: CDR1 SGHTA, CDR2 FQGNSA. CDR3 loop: CASSAGTRYEQYF. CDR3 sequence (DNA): TGTGCCAGCAGCGCCGGGACTCGGTACGAGCAGTACTTC.

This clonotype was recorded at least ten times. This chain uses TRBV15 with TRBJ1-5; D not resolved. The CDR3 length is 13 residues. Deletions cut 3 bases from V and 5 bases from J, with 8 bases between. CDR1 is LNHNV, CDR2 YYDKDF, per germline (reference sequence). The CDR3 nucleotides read TGTGCCACCAGCAGGGTGCAAGATCAGCCCCAGCATTTT. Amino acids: CATSRVQDQPQHF.

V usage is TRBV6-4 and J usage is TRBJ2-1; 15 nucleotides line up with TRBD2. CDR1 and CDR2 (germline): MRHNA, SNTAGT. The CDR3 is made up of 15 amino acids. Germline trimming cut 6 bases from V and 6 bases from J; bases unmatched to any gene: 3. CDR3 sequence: CASRRTSGGANEQFF. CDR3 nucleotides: TGTGCCAGCAGAAGGACTAGCGGGGGGGCCAATGAGCAGTTCTTC.

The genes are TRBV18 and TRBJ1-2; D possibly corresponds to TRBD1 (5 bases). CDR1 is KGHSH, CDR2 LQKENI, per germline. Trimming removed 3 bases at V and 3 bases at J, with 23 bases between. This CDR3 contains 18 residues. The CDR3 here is CASSPARSTWGIDYGYTF. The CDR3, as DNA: TGTGCCAGCTCACCGGCTCGATCGACGTGGGGCATAGACTATGGCTACACCTTC.

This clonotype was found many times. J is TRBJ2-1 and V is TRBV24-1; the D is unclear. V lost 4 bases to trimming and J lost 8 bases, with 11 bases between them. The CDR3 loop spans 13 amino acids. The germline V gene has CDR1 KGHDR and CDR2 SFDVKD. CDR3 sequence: CATSERVRDEQFF. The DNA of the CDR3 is TGTGCCACCAGTGAGCGAGTTCGGGATGAGCAGTTCTTC.